Shown below are 29 T cell receptor beta chains from a single sample sequenced in a study of OX40 agonist ivuxolimab in advanced cancers. Using immunoSEQ multiplex PCR, the repertoire was profiled, and TCRdb retains in-frame clones only, with some absent. The table has 25,000 to 40,000 clones, 82% seen once. Sequences were derived from CD4+ or CD8+ T cells sorted from blood, sampled in a trial of the OX40 agonist ivuxolimab. These receptor sequences come from an adult with an advanced solid tumor such as melanoma, head and neck, liver or kidney cancer.

The chain uses TRBV7-9 and TRBJ2-7; TRBD1 matches at 7 bases. CDR1 SEHNR and CDR2 FQNEAQ come from the germline V gene (reference sequence). V lost 5 bases to trimming and J lost 4 bases; unmatched junction nucleotides: 5. This CDR3 comprises 13 residues. DNA for the CDR3: TGTGCCAGCAGCCCAGCAGGGGGATACGAGCAGTACTTC. It is translated as CASSPAGGYEQYF.

This chain uses TRBV15 with TRBJ1-4; unclear D gene. Germline V lookup: CDR1 LNHNV, CDR2 YYDKDF (reference sequence). This CDR3 is 14 amino acids long. V was pared by 4 bases and J by 6 bases, with 12 bases between. The CDR3: CATSNGPSHEKLFF. The CDR3 DNA is TGTGCCACCAGCAACGGGCCTTCGCATGAAAAACTGTTTTTT.

The chain is built from TRBV4-3 and TRBJ2-3; perhaps TRBD2 as D (6 bases). The ends were cut back, 1 base at V and 5 bases at J, with 22 bases in the middle. The CDR3 totals 18 residues. Germline CDR1 is LGHNA and CDR2 is YSLEER. The CDR3 loop is CASSQGSGRGTEQDTQYF. CDR3 bases: TGCGCCAGCAGCCAAGGGTCAGGGCGCGGGACCGAACAAGATACGCAGTATTTT.

The CDR3 loop is CASSLMGGNYEQYF. The CDR3 DNA is TGTGCCAGCAGCTTGATGGGAGGAAACTACGAGCAGTACTTC. J is TRBJ2-7 and V is TRBV5-4, with D possibly TRBD2 on 6 matching bases. V lost 1 base, J lost 3 bases, and 11 bases lay in between. The CDR3 covers 14 residues. CDR1 and CDR2 (germline): SGHNT, YYREEE (reference sequence).

This clone was seen once. The chain carries TRBV2 and TRBJ2-1; 8 positions match TRBD1. V gave up 6 bases and J gave up 6 bases; unmatched junction bases: 7. CDR3 size: 14 residues. CDR1 is SNHLY and CDR2 is FYNNEI in the germline V gene. For the CDR3, the DNA is TGTGCCAGCAGGTTTGGGACAGGTTCCAATGAGCAGTTCTTC. Protein: CASRFGTGSNEQFF. The whole variable domain, remainder taken from reference TRBV2 and TRBJ2-1, is EPEVTQTPSHQVTQMGQEVILRCVPISNHLYFYWYRQILGQKVEFLVSFYNNEISEKSEIFDDQFSVERPDGSNFTLKIRSTKLEDSAMYFCASRFGTGSNEQFFGPGTRLTVL.

The gene calls are TRBV28 and TRBJ1-2; D might be TRBD1 (6 bases). CDR3 size: 13 residues. The germline CDR1 and CDR2 sequences are MDHEN and SYDVKM. The ends were cut back, 3 bases at V and 8 bases at J, with 13 bases in the middle. CDR3 in DNA: TGTGCCAGCAGTTTTCCAGGGGCGCAAGGCTACACCTTC. Its translation is CASSFPGAQGYTF.

This clone turned up a few times. The V gene is TRBV5-6, the J gene TRBJ1-6, with 8 bases identical to TRBD1. The trim removed 0 bases at V and 7 bases at J, leaving 0 bases unmatched. Per the germline V gene, CDR1 is SGHDT and CDR2 is YYEEEE. The CDR3 length is 14 residues. The CDR3 DNA reads TGTGCCAGCAGCTTGGGACAGGGGAATTCACCCCTCCACTTT. Its translation is CASSLGQGNSPLHF.

This clone came up once. The V gene is TRBV5-1, the J gene TRBJ1-2, with 11 bases lining up with TRBD1. The CDR3 totals 14 residues. Germline V gene lookup returns CDR1 SGHRS and CDR2 YFSETQ. After removal of 7 bases from V and 6 bases from J, the junction contained 8 bases not matched to a gene. This CDR3 reads CASGQGAQTNGYTF. The CDR3, as DNA: TGCGCCAGCGGACAGGGGGCGCAGACTAATGGCTACACCTTC.

V is TRBV9 and J is TRBJ2-2; D is tentatively TRBD1 or TRBD2 (5 bases each). The CDR3 runs 13 residues. Germline loops: CDR1 SGDLS, CDR2 YYNGEE. The V gene lost 4 bases and the J gene lost 7 bases, with 11 bases spanning the gap. This CDR3 is CASSPWDGGELFF. CDR3 sequence (DNA): TGTGCCAGCAGCCCGTGGGACGGCGGGGAGCTGTTTTTT.

The V call is TRBV30, the J call TRBJ2-5; 8 bases agree with TRBD1. J gave up 1 base and V 4 bases, and 11 bases lay outside the gene matches. CDR3 length: 16 residues. Germline CDR1 reads GTSNPN; CDR2 reads SVGIG (reference sequence). The CDR3 nucleotides read TGTGCCTGGAATAGAAGGGGACAGGTCCTCCAAGAGACCCAGTACTTC. Residues: CAWNRRGQVLQETQYF.

This clone was detected a few times. This rearrangement joins TRBV2 to TRBJ1-2, with unresolved D. V was shortened by 3 bases and J by 4 bases, with 6 bases between the two germline ends. Germline CDR1 and CDR2: SNHLY and FYNNEI. This CDR3 spans 12 amino acids. The CDR3 protein is CASSDRSYGYTF. The CDR3 DNA follows: TGTGCCAGCAGTGACAGGAGCTATGGCTACACCTTC.

This chain uses TRBV6-5 with TRBJ2-7; D gene unclear. The CDR3 has 14 amino acids. V was clipped by 0 bases and J by 4 bases, with 10 bases between them. Per germline, CDR1 MNHEY and CDR2 SVGAGI. The CDR3 DNA reads as TGTGCCAGCAGTTACTCAGGAAATTGGTACGAGCAGTACTTC. This sequence encodes CASSYSGNWYEQYF.

This sequence joins TRBV7-3 and TRBJ2-5; 9 bases line up with TRBD1. The CDR3 contains 14 residues. Germline V gives CDR1 SGHTA, CDR2 FQGTGA. V lost 5 bases and J lost 5; bases outside the gene matches: 6. The CDR3 here is CASSPQGTGETQYF. DNA of the CDR3: TGTGCCAGCAGCCCGCAAGGGACAGGGGAGACCCAGTACTTC.

The V gene is TRBV11-1, the J gene TRBJ1-1; D is possibly TRBD1 (6 bases). The V gene lost 5 bases and the J gene lost 5 bases, with 9 bases spanning the gap. From germline, CDR1 is SGHAT and CDR2 FQDESV (reference sequence). The CDR3 runs to 12 residues. CDR3 coding DNA: TGTGCCAGCAGCGCAAGGGGGACTGAAGCTTTCTTT. Translated: CASSARGTEAFF. The whole variable domain, filled in from reference TRBV11-1 and TRBJ1-1, reads EAEVAQSPRYKITEKSQAVAFWCDPISGHATLYWYRQILGQGPELLVQFQDESVVDDSQLPKDRFSAERLKGVDSTLKIQPAELGDSAMYLCASSARGTEAFFGQGTRLTVV.

The chain combines TRBV15 with TRBJ1-6; D gene uncertain. This CDR3 is built from 13 residues. Germline V lookup: CDR1 LNHNV, CDR2 YYDKDF (reference sequence). V was trimmed by 1 base and J by 9 bases, leaving 7 bases between them. The CDR3 protein is CATSRGGSSPLHF. CDR3 nucleotides: TGTGCCACCAGCAGAGGAGGTTCTTCACCCCTCCACTTT. The full variable domain, in which reference TRBV15 and TRBJ1-6 provide the parts outside the CDR3, is DAMVIQNPRYQVTQFGKPVTLSCSQTLNHNVMYWYQQKSSQAPKLLFHYYDKDFNNEADTPDNFQSRRPNTSFCFLDIRSPGLGDTAMYLCATSRGGSSPLHFGNGTRLTVT.

This chain joins TRBV9 and TRBJ2-5; a weak D match, TRBD1 (6 bases). Between the trimmed V and J ends, which lost 3 bases and 1 base, there was a span of 13 bases. Germline values: CDR1 SGDLS, CDR2 YYNGEE. CDR3 length equals 15 residues. The CDR3 coding sequence is TGTGCCAGCAGCGCCTCAGGGGCCTCCCAAGAGACCCAGTACTTC. Residues: CASSASGASQETQYF.

The CDR3 protein is CAWSPGGGGNEKLFF. CDR3 sequence (DNA): TGTGCCTGGAGTCCCGGCGGGGGGGGTAATGAAAAACTGTTTTTT. The chain carries TRBV30 and TRBJ1-4, with D perhaps TRBD1 (5 bases). Trimming removed 2 bases at V and 4 bases at J, with 14 bases between. The germline CDR1 and CDR2 sequences are GTSNPN and SVGIG (reference sequence). This CDR3 has 15 residues. The full variable domain, completed using reference TRBV30 and TRBJ1-4, is SQTIHQWPATLVQPVGSPLSLECTVEGTSNPNLYWYRQAAGRGLQLLFYSVGIGQISSEVPQNLSASRPQDRQFILSSKKLLLSDSGFYLCAWSPGGGGNEKLFFGSGTQLSVL.

The chain joins TRBV29-1 to TRBJ1-3; D is possibly TRBD1 (5 bases). V lost 4 bases to trimming and J lost 2 bases, with 6 bases between them. The CDR3 extends over 12 amino acids. Germline CDR1 reads SQVTM; CDR2 reads ANQGSEA. CDR3 protein: CSVGGAGNTIYF. The CDR3 DNA reads TGCAGCGTTGGGGGCGCTGGAAACACCATATATTTT.

This clone was counted between two and nine times. The CDR3 here is CASSYGRRQGSEQYF. The CDR3 DNA is TGTGCCAGCAGTTACGGTCGTCGTCAGGGATCCGAGCAGTACTTC. The chain employs TRBV2 and TRBJ2-7, with TRBD1 as a possible D gene (5 bases). CDR3 size: 15 residues. V shed 5 bases and J shed 6 bases, with 20 bases lying between them. The V gene's germline CDR1 is SNHLY and CDR2 FYNNEI.

V usage is TRBV7-9 and J usage is TRBJ2-3, with TRBD1 matching 7 bases. V lost 2 bases, J lost 5 bases, and 7 bases stayed unmatched. The germline gives CDR1 SEHNR, CDR2 FQNEAQ (reference sequence). CDR3 length equals 15 residues. This chain's CDR3 is CASSLRTGAIDTQYF. CDR3 nucleotides: TGTGCCAGCAGCTTACGGACAGGTGCCATAGATACGCAGTATTTT.

The rearrangement joins TRBV5-4 to TRBJ2-3, with a possible D match to TRBD1 (6 bases). This CDR3 has 15 amino acids. Trimming removed 2 bases from V and 0 bases from J, with 10 bases in between. Germline CDR1 is SGHNT and CDR2 is YYREEE (reference sequence). CDR3 protein: CASSFRGQSTDTQYF. The CDR3 coding sequence is TGTGCCAGCAGCTTTCGAGGACAGAGCACAGATACGCAGTATTTT.

This chain joins TRBV19 and TRBJ2-5; 9 bases map to TRBD1. The germline CDR1 and CDR2 sequences are LNHDA and SQIVND (reference sequence). The CDR3 runs 17 residues. The ends lost 9 bases at V and 5 bases at J; junction bases unmatched: 19. CDR3 loop: CASSTLGTGKFLETQYF. CDR3 DNA sequence: TGTGCCAGCAGCACCTTGGGGACAGGGAAGTTTTTGGAGACCCAGTACTTC.

The gene calls are TRBV11-2 and TRBJ1-2; D unclear. The germline CDR1 and CDR2 sequences are SGHAT and FQNNGV. Trimming stripped 2 bases from V and 2 bases from J, with 6 bases between. This CDR3 is 13 amino acids long. The CDR3 spells CASSLQQNYGYTF. The CDR3 DNA reads as TGTGCCAGCAGCTTACAACAGAACTATGGCTACACCTTC.

V and J are TRBV4-3 and TRBJ2-7; D remains ambiguous. Germline CDR1 is LGHNA and CDR2 is YSLEER. V was shortened by 0 bases and J by 6 bases, with 9 bases between the two germline ends. The CDR3 runs 13 residues. The CDR3 loop reads CASSQDISVEQYF. In DNA, the CDR3 is TGCGCCAGCAGCCAAGATATTTCGGTCGAGCAGTACTTC.

This clone has a handful of counts. The chain links TRBV14 to TRBJ1-2; 7 bases fit TRBD1. Germline V gives CDR1 SGHDN, CDR2 FVKESK. The CDR3 sequence is 12 residues long. The V segment lost 4 bases and the J segment 8 bases; nucleotides outside the gene matches: 4. CDR3 DNA: TGTGCCAGCAGCCTCTGGACAGGAGGCTACACCTTC. It codes for CASSLWTGGYTF.

The chain uses TRBV7-9 and TRBJ1-4; TRBD1 agrees at 9 bases. This CDR3 region has 16 residues. Germline trimming cut 2 bases from V and 8 bases from J; bases unmatched to any gene: 9. Germline V gene data show CDR1 as SEHNR and CDR2 as FQNEAQ (reference sequence). CDR3 sequence reads: CASSLPSGTGHEKLFF. DNA for the CDR3: TGTGCCAGCAGCTTACCGTCCGGGACAGGGCACGAAAAACTGTTTTTT.

The chain carries TRBV29-1 and TRBJ2-6; D remains unclear. This CDR3 region has 14 residues. Germline V gene data show CDR1 as SQVTM and CDR2 as ANQGSEA. V was cut by 5 bases and J by 0 bases, with 8 bases left in between. CDR3 residues: CSVLQSSGANVLTF. The CDR3 nucleotides read TGCAGCGTTCTGCAGAGCTCTGGGGCCAACGTCCTGACTTTC.

V and J are TRBV5-5 and TRBJ1-4; tentatively, D is TRBD1 (5 bases). Germline lookup yields CDR1 SGHKS and CDR2 YYEKEE (reference sequence). CDR3 size: 12 residues. With 1 base removed from V and 10 bases from J, the gap between germline ends came to 8 bases. The CDR3 region is CASSLSGGKLFF. The CDR3 nucleotides are TGTGCCAGCAGCTTGAGCGGGGGAAAACTGTTTTTT.

This clone was seen a handful of times. The gene calls are TRBV7-8 and TRBJ1-1; no reliable D call. The CDR3 is 17 residues long. Trimming took off 8 bases at V and 0 bases at J, with 22 bases between the two ends. The V gene's germline CDR1 is SGHVS and CDR2 FQNEAQ. The CDR3: CASYISRRTSMNTEAFF. As DNA, the CDR3 is TGTGCCAGCTATATTTCACGCCGAACATCCATGAACACTGAAGCTTTCTTT.